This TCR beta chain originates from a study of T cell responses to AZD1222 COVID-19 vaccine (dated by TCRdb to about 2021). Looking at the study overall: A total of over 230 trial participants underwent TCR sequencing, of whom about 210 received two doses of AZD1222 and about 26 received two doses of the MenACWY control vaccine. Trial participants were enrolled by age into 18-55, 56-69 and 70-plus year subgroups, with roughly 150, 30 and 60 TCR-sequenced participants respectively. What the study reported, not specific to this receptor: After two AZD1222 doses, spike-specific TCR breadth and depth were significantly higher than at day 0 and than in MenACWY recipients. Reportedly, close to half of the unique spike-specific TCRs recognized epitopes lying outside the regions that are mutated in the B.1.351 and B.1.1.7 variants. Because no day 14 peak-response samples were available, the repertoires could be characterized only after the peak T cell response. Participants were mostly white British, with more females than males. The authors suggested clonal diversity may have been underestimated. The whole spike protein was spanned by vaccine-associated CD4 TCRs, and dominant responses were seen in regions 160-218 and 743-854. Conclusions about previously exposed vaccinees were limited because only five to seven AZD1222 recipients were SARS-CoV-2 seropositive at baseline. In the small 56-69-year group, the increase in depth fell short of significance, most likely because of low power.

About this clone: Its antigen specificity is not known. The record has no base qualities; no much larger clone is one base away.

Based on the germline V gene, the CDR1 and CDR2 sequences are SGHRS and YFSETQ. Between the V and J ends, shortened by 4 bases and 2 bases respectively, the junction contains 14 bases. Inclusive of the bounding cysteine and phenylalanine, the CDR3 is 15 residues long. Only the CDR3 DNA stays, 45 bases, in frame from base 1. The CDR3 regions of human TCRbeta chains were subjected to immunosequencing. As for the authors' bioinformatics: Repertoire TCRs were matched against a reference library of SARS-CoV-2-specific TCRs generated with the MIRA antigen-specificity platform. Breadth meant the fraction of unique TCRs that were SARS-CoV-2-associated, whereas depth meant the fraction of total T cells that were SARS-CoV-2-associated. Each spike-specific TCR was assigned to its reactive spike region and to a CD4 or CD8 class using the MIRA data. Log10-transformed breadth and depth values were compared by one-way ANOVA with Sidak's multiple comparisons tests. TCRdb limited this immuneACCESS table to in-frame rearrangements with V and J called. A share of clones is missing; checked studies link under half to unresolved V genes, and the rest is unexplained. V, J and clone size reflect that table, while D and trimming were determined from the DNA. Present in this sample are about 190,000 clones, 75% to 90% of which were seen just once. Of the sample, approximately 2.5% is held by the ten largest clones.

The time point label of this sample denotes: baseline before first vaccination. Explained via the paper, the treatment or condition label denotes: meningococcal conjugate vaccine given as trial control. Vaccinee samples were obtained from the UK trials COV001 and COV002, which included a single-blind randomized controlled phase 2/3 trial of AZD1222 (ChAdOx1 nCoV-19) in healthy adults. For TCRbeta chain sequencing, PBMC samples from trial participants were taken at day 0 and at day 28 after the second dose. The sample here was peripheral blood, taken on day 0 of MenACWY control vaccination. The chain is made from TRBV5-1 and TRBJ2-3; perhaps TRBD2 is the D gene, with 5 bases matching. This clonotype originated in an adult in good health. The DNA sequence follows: TGCGCCAGCAGCCCCTACCGGGGATACACAGATACGCAGTATTTT. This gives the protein CASSPYRGYTDTQYF.